The rows below give T cell receptor beta chains drawn from one sample of a study of persistence of HIV-infected CD4 T cells. Antigens of these TCRs are unknown. Some clones are missing from TCRdb's copy, which holds only in-frame ones; the method was immunoSEQ multiplex PCR. This sample yields 30,000 or so clones, of which roughly 80% are seen a single time; 15% to 20% belongs to the top ten. The sequencing used CD4+ T cells sorted from PBMCs after roughly 18-hour stimulation, collected from a patient who received antiretroviral therapy. Every receptor here comes from an adult woman with HIV who was CMV-seropositive. CDR3s leave out the opening cysteine and the closing phenylalanine or tryptophan. Fields, in order: J gene, D gene, V gene, CDR3 protein. A D gene is named only where the DNA matches it firmly.

TRBJ1-2	NA	TRBV12-3/TRBV12-4	ASSLSKGGYT
TRBJ2-2	NA	TRBV5-1	ASRGGAVGTGELF
TRBJ2-3	TRBD2	TRBV5-1	ASSFEIAGSDTQY
TRBJ2-7	NA	TRBV18	ASSPPSGGSYEQY
TRBJ2-4	TRBD1	TRBV3-1/TRBV3-2	ASSHRTGVDIQY
TRBJ2-3	NA	TRBV7-3	ASSYRSGSGTDTQY
TRBJ1-2	NA	TRBV20-1	SHRVSYGYT
TRBJ2-6	NA	TRBV9	ASSVSHSRISGANVLT
TRBJ2-7	NA	TRBV19	ASSIAAGPYEQY
TRBJ1-2	NA	TRBV5-1	ASAEGGGYT
TRBJ2-1	NA	TRBV11-1	ASSFWRDSDYNEQF
TRBJ2-7	NA	TRBV5-1	ASRGATQYEQY
TRBJ1-1	NA	TRBV30	AWSPPPGLNTEAF
TRBJ2-7	TRBD1	TRBV30	AWGQGFYEQY
TRBJ1-6	NA	TRBV2	ASSEAPGYDNSPLH
TRBJ1-2	NA	TRBV9	ASSVDGGVRGYT
TRBJ1-5	NA	TRBV5-5	ASSLTRGDQPQH
TRBJ2-7	TRBD2	TRBV28	ASSLRPSGSLPYEQY
TRBJ1-5	NA	TRBV28	ASTEGGGNQPQH
TRBJ2-3	TRBD2	TRBV27	ASSLRGRGTDTQY
TRBJ1-4	NA	TRBV5-1	ASSWISTNEKLF
TRBJ1-5	NA	TRBV5-6	ASSLDGYGQPQH
TRBJ2-7	TRBD1	TRBV5-1	ASSLAGQESSYEQY
TRBJ2-7	NA	TRBV10-1	ASSESRRMEQY
TRBJ2-3	TRBD2	TRBV4-1	ASSQTLAGGGDTQY
TRBJ2-7	TRBD1	TRBV9	ASSPRDRTYEQY
TRBJ1-3	TRBD1	TRBV6-5	ASKGQKSSGNTIY
TRBJ1-1	NA	TRBV7-9	ASSLGGTRMNTEAF
TRBJ2-6	NA	TRBV2	ASVAPGANVLT
TRBJ2-7	NA	TRBV5-5	ASSLALGGYEQY
TRBJ1-1	NA	TRBV28	ASTSSTEAF
TRBJ2-7	NA	TRBV4-3	ASSQQHKGVGTYEQY
TRBJ2-2	NA	TRBV20-1	SARILTELF
TRBJ2-7	NA	TRBV25-1	ASSDGSRRRVNEQY
TRBJ1-1	NA	TRBV10-3	AISGRSNTNTEAF
TRBJ1-4	NA	TRBV19	ASRRGTNEKLF
TRBJ1-1	NA	TRBV15	ATSRERTSGGRAF
TRBJ2-1	TRBD2	TRBV20-1	SASWRLAGSNEQF
TRBJ2-2	TRBD1	TRBV10-3	AISNAGQGGNTGELF
TRBJ2-1	TRBD2	TRBV18	ASSPTSGGAGEQF
TRBJ1-2	NA	TRBV27	ASSSDSWGYT
TRBJ2-7	TRBD1	TRBV5-1	ASSLDQGAIGEQY